The sequence of this T cell receptor beta chain was determined in a study of T-cell reconstitution after alpha-beta-depleted transplantation in children. Researchers prepared the TCRbeta library using unique molecular identifiers, the study reports. TCRdb reprocessed the PCR reads with MiXCR, giving one entry per CDR3 protein. The sample holds hundreds of thousands of distinct CDR3 sequences, more than 10% seen once. This clonotype was seen at least ten times. This CDR3 contains 15 residues. V shed 4 bases and J 4 bases; nucleotides not matched to a gene: 8. The germline CDR1 and CDR2 sequences are SGHRS and YFSETQ.

The receptor comes from a human donor who donated a stem cell graft to a child with acute lymphoblastic leukemia. The chain joins TRBV5-1 to TRBJ2-3, with 8 bases matching TRBD1. Material: PBMCs from the stem cell graft donor, obtained from the stem cell graft. CDR3 loop: CASSTSTGAADTQYF. The CDR3 DNA is TGCGCCAGCAGCACCTCGACAGGGGCGGCAGATACGCAGTATTTT.